Listed below are T cell receptor beta chains from one sample, sequenced in a study of blood T cell repertoires in COVID-19. The protocol was immunoSEQ multiplex PCR, while the TCRdb copy is restricted to in-frame clones and leaves out a portion. Here the sample spans some 170,000 clones, over 75% being singletons. Sequenced sample: peripheral blood. These receptors were taken from a man between 65 and 85 years old with acute or convalescent COVID-19. CDR3s include the opening cysteine and the closing phenylalanine or tryptophan. The D gene is left open where the match is weak.

V gene: TRBV6-1; D gene: TRBD2; J gene: TRBJ2-7; CDR3 protein: CASSGQGLAGGPYEQYF
V gene: TRBV27; D gene: .; J gene: TRBJ1-4; CDR3 protein: CASRKLGDEKLFF
V gene: TRBV11-3; D gene: TRBD2; J gene: TRBJ2-5; CDR3 protein: CASSLDRSGTMETQYF
V gene: TRBV4-1; D gene: .; J gene: TRBJ2-3; CDR3 protein: CASSLNFPQELTDTQYF
V gene: TRBV28; D gene: TRBD1; J gene: TRBJ2-6; CDR3 protein: CASSLETGGSGANVLTF
V gene: TRBV12-3/TRBV12-4; D gene: TRBD2; J gene: TRBJ2-7; CDR3 protein: CASSPGLAHEQYF
V gene: TRBV28; D gene: .; J gene: TRBJ2-2; CDR3 protein: CASRYGGTTGELFF
V gene: TRBV10-1; D gene: TRBD2; J gene: TRBJ2-3; CDR3 protein: CASSHLGLAGTDTQYF
V gene: TRBV12-3/TRBV12-4; D gene: .; J gene: TRBJ2-7; CDR3 protein: CASSFDGGAEQYF
V gene: TRBV30; D gene: .; J gene: TRBJ1-5; CDR3 protein: CAWSVRGSNQPQHF
V gene: TRBV29-1; D gene: TRBD2; J gene: TRBJ2-2; CDR3 protein: CSVGSGSGGELFF
V gene: TRBV7-9; D gene: TRBD2; J gene: TRBJ2-3; CDR3 protein: CAGEREGGLTDTQYF
V gene: TRBV7-9; D gene: TRBD1; J gene: TRBJ2-2; CDR3 protein: CASSRTGGTGELFF
V gene: TRBV5-1; D gene: .; J gene: TRBJ2-1; CDR3 protein: CASSFVEAGEQFF
V gene: TRBV24-1; D gene: TRBD1; J gene: TRBJ2-1; CDR3 protein: CATSDRDRGSYNEQFF
V gene: TRBV6-1; D gene: TRBD1; J gene: TRBJ1-1; CDR3 protein: CASSEYIGQGDGTEAFF